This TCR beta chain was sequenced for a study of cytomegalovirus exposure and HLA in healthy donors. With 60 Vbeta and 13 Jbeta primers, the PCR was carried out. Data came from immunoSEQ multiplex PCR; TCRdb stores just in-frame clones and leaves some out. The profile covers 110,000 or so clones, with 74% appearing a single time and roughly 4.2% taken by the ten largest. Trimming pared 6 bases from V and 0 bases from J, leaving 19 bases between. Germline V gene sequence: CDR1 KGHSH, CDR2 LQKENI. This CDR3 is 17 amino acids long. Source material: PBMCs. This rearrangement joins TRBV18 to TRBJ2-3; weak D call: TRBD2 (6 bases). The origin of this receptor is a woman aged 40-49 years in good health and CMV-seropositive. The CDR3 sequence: CASSLRSGGTSTDTQYF. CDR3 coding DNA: TGTGCCAGCTCCCTTCGTAGCGGAGGAACTAGCACAGATACGCAGTATTTT.